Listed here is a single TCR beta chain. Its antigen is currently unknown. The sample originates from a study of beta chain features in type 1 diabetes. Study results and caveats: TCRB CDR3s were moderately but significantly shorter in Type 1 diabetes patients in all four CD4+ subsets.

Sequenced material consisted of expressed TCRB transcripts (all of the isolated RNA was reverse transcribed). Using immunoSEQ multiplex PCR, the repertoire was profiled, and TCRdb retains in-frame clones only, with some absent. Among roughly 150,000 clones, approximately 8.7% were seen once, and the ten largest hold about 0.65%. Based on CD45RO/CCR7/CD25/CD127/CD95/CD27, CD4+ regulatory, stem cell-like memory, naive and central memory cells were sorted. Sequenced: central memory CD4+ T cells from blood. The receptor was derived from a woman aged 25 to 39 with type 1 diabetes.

CDR3 coding DNA: TGTGCCAGCAGGGTTAGCGGTTACCCCTACAATGAGCAGTTCTTC. As protein: CASRVSGYPYNEQFF. This chain links TRBV11-1 with TRBJ2-1; the D gene is possibly TRBD2 (6 bases). CDR3 size: 15 residues. V lost 6 bases and J lost 2, with 14 bases in between. Per the germline V gene, CDR1 is SGHAT and CDR2 is FQDESV (reference sequence).